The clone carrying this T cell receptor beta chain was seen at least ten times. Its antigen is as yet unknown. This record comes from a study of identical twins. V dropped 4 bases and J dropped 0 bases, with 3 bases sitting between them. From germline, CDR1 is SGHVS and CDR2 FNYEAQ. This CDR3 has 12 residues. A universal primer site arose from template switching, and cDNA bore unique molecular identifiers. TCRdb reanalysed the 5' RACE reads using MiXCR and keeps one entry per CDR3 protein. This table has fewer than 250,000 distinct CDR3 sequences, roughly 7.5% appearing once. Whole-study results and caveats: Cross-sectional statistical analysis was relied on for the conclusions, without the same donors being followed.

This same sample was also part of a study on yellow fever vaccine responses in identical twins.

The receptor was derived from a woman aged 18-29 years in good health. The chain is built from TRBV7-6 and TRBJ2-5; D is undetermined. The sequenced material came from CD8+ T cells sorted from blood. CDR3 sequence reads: CASSWYQETQYF. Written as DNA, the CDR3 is TGTGCCAGCAGCTGGTACCAAGAGACCCAGTACTTC.